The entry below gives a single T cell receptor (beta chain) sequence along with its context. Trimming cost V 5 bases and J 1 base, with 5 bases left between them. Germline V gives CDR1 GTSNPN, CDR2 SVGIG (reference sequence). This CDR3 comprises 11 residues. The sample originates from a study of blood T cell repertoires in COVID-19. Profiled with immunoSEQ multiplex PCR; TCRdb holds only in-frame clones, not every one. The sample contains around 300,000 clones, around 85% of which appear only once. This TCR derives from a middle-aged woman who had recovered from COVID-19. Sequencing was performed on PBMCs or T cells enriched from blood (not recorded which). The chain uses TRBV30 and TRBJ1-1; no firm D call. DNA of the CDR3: TGTGCCTGGCGGGAGAACACTGAAGCTTTCTTT. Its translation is CAWRENTEAFF.